Listed below are T cell receptor beta chains from one sample, sequenced in a study of PD-1 blockade in mismatch repair-deficient tumors. Sequencing was performed with immunoSEQ multiplex PCR; in TCRdb, only in-frame clones are kept and a portion is missing. The sample lists roughly 120,000 clones, 65% to 80% occurring once. The specimen was peripheral blood, collected approximately 14 months after starting pembrolizumab. The receptors originated from an adult with mismatch repair-deficient cancer. CDR3s include the opening cysteine and the closing phenylalanine or tryptophan. D genes are given only for firm matches. Not all rows give a size; the values are once, few, many and, for expanded clones, a class.

CDR3 DNA,CDR3 protein,V gene,D gene,J gene,clone size
TGTGCCAGCTCTCCACTAGCGGGAGTAGGGGAGACCCAGTACTTC,CASSPLAGVGETQYF,TRBV18,TRBD2,TRBJ2-5,.
TGTGCCAGCAGTTTACCTCCAAGGACACGCTCCTACAATGAGCAGTTCTTC,CASSLPPRTRSYNEQFF,TRBV27,.,TRBJ2-1,.
TGTGCCAGCAGCTCATCCGGGACAGTCTATGGCTACACCTTC,CASSSSGTVYGYTF,TRBV5-4,TRBD1,TRBJ1-2,.
TGTGCCAGCAGTTTGGCGGGAGGGGCCCGCGAGCAGTACTTC,CASSLAGGAREQYF,TRBV28,TRBD2,TRBJ2-7,.
TGTGCCAGCAGCGCGTTGGGAGAAGCTTTCTTT,CASSALGEAFF,TRBV2,.,TRBJ1-1,.
TGTGCCAGCAAAGCCAAAGATACGCAGTATTTT,CASKAKDTQYF,TRBV2,.,TRBJ2-3,.
TGTGCCAGCAGCTTAGGGGGGTATGGTCAGCCCCAGCATTTT,CASSLGGYGQPQHF,TRBV7-9,.,TRBJ1-5,.
TGTGCCAGCAGCTTGGAGGGTATTCGTGAAGCTTTCTTT,CASSLEGIREAFF,TRBV7-2,.,TRBJ1-1,.
TGTGCCAGCAGTGAATTTAGTGGATCCTACGAGCAGTACTTC,CASSEFSGSYEQYF,TRBV6-1,.,TRBJ2-7,.
TGTGCCAGCAGCCCCCAACTAGCGGGAAACCAAGAGACCCAGTACTTC,CASSPQLAGNQETQYF,TRBV7-6,TRBD2,TRBJ2-5,.
TGTGCCACCAGCAGAGATCAGGGAACCCGAGAGACCCAGTACTTC,CATSRDQGTRETQYF,TRBV15,.,TRBJ2-5,.
TGTGCCAGCAGAGGTCCGGGGCTAAATGAGCAGTTCTTC,CASRGPGLNEQFF,TRBV6-9,.,TRBJ2-1,.
TGTGCCAGCAGCCCCGCCCCGACAGGGGGCACTGAAGCTTTCTTT,CASSPAPTGGTEAFF,TRBV7-3,TRBD1,TRBJ1-1,.
TGTGCCAGCAGCTTTGGGACAGGGCCTGGCTCTTCAGGCTACACCTTC,CASSFGTGPGSSGYTF,TRBV5-4,TRBD1,TRBJ1-2,.
TGTGCCAGCAGCGTAGACTCGGGACAGGGGGCTGGGCTGTTTTTT,CASSVDSGQGAGLFF,TRBV9,TRBD1,TRBJ2-2,.
TGTGCCAGCAGCCTTACAGGGGCATTAAACAATGAGCAGTTCTTC,CASSLTGALNNEQFF,TRBV7-8,TRBD1,TRBJ2-1,.
TGTGCCATCAGTGAGGAGAGGGGAGGCGAGGAGACCCAGTACTTC,CAISEERGGEETQYF,TRBV10-3,.,TRBJ2-5,.
TGTGCCTGGAGTTTTGGGGCCCTCTCCTACGAGCAGTACTTC,CAWSFGALSYEQYF,TRBV30,.,TRBJ2-7,once
TGTGCCAGCAGGAAAGCCGGGGCGGGGAACGAGCAGTACTTC,CASRKAGAGNEQYF,TRBV6-1,.,TRBJ2-7,.
TGTGCCAGTCGGGGGCGGACGCCTTACCAAGAGACCCAGTACTTC,CASRGRTPYQETQYF,TRBV19,.,TRBJ2-5,.
TGTGCCAGCAGCGTAGAGGGGACTAGCAAGTACGAGCAATACTTC,CASSVEGTSKYEQYF,TRBV9,TRBD2,TRBJ2-7,.
TGTGCCAGCAGCTCCCAAGGGGGGCTGAGCACTGGGGCCAACGTCCTGACTTTC,CASSSQGGLSTGANVLTF,TRBV7-6,.,TRBJ2-6,.
TGTGCCAGTTCCAGGGGACAGATCGTAGCCACTAAGGGCAAAAACATTCAGTACTTC,CASSRGQIVATKGKNIQYF,TRBV19,TRBD1,TRBJ2-4,.
TGTGCCAGCAGTTTTGAGTCAGAAGCTTTCTTT,CASSFESEAFF,TRBV28,.,TRBJ1-1,.
TGTGCCAGCAGCCCCCCGGGGGATGGCTACACCTTC,CASSPPGDGYTF,TRBV9,.,TRBJ1-2,.
TGTGCCATCAGCCCGGGACTAGCGAGCGAGCAGTACTTC,CAISPGLASEQYF,TRBV10-3,TRBD2,TRBJ2-7,once
TGTGCCAGCTCACCAAGGCCAACTAATGAAAAACTGTTTTTT,CASSPRPTNEKLFF,TRBV18,.,TRBJ1-4,few
TGTGCTAGCAGCTTAGGGAGGGCTGGAGGACAAGAGACCCAGTACTTC,CASSLGRAGGQETQYF,TRBV7-7,TRBD2,TRBJ2-5,.
TGTGCCAGCAGCGTAGAGGTGGGAGGTAGGGCAGATACGCAGTATTTT,CASSVEVGGRADTQYF,TRBV9,.,TRBJ2-3,.
TGCGCCAGCAGCCAAGAATCCGGGACGAACGATCCTTCAGGCAATGAGCAGTTCTTC,CASSQESGTNDPSGNEQFF,TRBV4-3,.,TRBJ2-1,.
TGTGCCAGCAGTGCGAGAGGACTGGACAATGAGCAGTTCTTC,CASSARGLDNEQFF,TRBV6-4,.,TRBJ2-1,few
TGTGCCAGTAGTATGGAGGGTCCGACTGAAGCTTTCTTT,CASSMEGPTEAFF,TRBV19,.,TRBJ1-1,.
TGTGCCAGCAGCACCGGGACAGGGTCGTACGAGCAGTACTTC,CASSTGTGSYEQYF,TRBV9,TRBD1,TRBJ2-7,.
TGTGCCAGCAGCGTGGGACAGCCCAACTATGGCTACACCTTC,CASSVGQPNYGYTF,TRBV5-4,TRBD1,TRBJ1-2,few
TGTGCCAGCAGTTCAGCGACAGGTTCCTACGAGCAGTACTTC,CASSSATGSYEQYF,TRBV28,.,TRBJ2-7,.
TGTGCCAGCAGCTTGGGGGGTGAGCAGTTCTTC,CASSLGGEQFF,TRBV5-6,.,TRBJ2-1,.
TGTGCCAGCAGTTACGGACAGGGATGGAACTACGAGCAGTACTTC,CASSYGQGWNYEQYF,TRBV27,TRBD1,TRBJ2-7,.
TGTGCCAGCAGTCGGTACCGAGGTCTTGGCGTGGGGGCTACTGAAGCTTTCTTT,CASSRYRGLGVGATEAFF,TRBV27,.,TRBJ1-1,.
TGCGCCAGCAGCCCCGACCCACAGTTCAATCAGCCCCAGCATTTT,CASSPDPQFNQPQHF,TRBV4-1,.,TRBJ1-5,.
TGTGCCAGCAGCTTACCCTCGACAGGGGTTGGCGACACTGAAGCTTTCTTT,CASSLPSTGVGDTEAFF,TRBV5-4,TRBD1,TRBJ1-1,few
TGTGCCTGGAGTCGGGGGGGGGACTCCTACGAGCAGTACTTC,CAWSRGGDSYEQYF,TRBV30,TRBD2,TRBJ2-7,.
TGTGCCAGCAGTCGACCCGGGACTAGCGGGGCTAGCTCCTACAATGAGCAGTTCTTC,CASSRPGTSGASSYNEQFF,TRBV28,TRBD2,TRBJ2-1,medium-sized
TGTGCCAGCAGCTTAGAGAGAACGGGCCCCTGGAACTATGGCTACACCTTC,CASSLERTGPWNYGYTF,TRBV7-9,.,TRBJ1-2,once
TGCAGCGTCGTCAGGACAGGTTCCTACGAGCAGTACTTC,CSVVRTGSYEQYF,TRBV29-1,TRBD1,TRBJ2-7,.
TGTGCCAGCAGCTCTACCGGGCAGGGGGGCTATGGCTACACCTTC,CASSSTGQGGYGYTF,TRBV5-5,TRBD1,TRBJ1-2,.
TGTGCCAGCAGCTTTGGAGCGGGAGGTTTGGATGAGCAGTTCTTC,CASSFGAGGLDEQFF,TRBV11-2,TRBD2,TRBJ2-1,.